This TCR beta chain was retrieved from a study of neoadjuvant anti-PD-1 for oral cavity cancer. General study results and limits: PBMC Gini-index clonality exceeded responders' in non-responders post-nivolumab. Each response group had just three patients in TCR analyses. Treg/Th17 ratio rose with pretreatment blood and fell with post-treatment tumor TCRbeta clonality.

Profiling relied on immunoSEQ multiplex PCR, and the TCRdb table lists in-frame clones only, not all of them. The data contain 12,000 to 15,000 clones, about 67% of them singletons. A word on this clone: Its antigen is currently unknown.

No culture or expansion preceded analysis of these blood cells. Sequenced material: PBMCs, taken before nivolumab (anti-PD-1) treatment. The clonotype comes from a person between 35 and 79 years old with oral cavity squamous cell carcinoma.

The CDR3 DNA is TGTGCCAGCAGAGGGACAGGGGGTATTTCACCCCTCCACTTT. Amino acid sequence: CASRGTGGISPLHF. The chain links TRBV6-5 to TRBJ1-6; 11 bases align to TRBD1. CDR3 length: 14 amino acids. Per germline, CDR1 MNHEY and CDR2 SVGAGI. The junction had 4 bases not matched to a gene; V was cut back by 6 bases and J by 9 bases.